Detailed here is one T cell receptor beta chain. The antigen is not known. The data stem from a study of OX40 agonist ivuxolimab in advanced cancers. As for the study in general: People who had prior anti-PD-1, anti-PD-L1 or anti-CTLA-4 therapy could take part, and 40% had some. The study, taken as a whole, reports: CD4+ and CD8+ T cells in blood underwent clonal expansion by week 6 at 0.1 to 3.0 mg/kg. CD4+ T cells averaged fewer expanded clones than CD8+ T cells.

TCRdb keeps only in-frame clones here, not all; method: immunoSEQ multiplex PCR. The table lists tens of thousands of clones, approximately 86% of them singletons, with around 25% in the top ten. Autoimmune disease history or systemic immunosuppression was exclusionary. Germline CDR1 MNHEY, CDR2 SMNVEV (reference sequence). V lost 3 bases and J lost 5, with 1 base in between. CDR3 length: 11 residues. The sequence came from an adult with an advanced solid tumor such as melanoma, head and neck, liver or kidney cancer. The V call is TRBV27, the J call TRBJ2-2; no definite D call. Source: CD4+ or CD8+ T cells sorted from blood, taken in a trial of the OX40 agonist ivuxolimab. The chain's CDR3 is CASSLTGELFF. In nucleotides, the CDR3 is TGTGCCAGCAGTTTGACCGGGGAGCTGTTTTTT.